These 31 T cell receptor beta chains came from one sample sequenced in a study of cytomegalovirus exposure and HLA in healthy donors. PCR was performed using 60 Vbeta and 13 Jbeta primers. The repertoire was sequenced with immunoSEQ multiplex PCR; TCRdb's copy has only in-frame clones and lacks some. The repertoire shows roughly 76,000 clones; the top ten hold 2.4%. The sequenced sample consisted of PBMCs. The receptors here all came from a female donor in good health and CMV-seropositive.

V and J are TRBV4-3 and TRBJ1-2, with D possibly matching TRBD1 (6 bases). The CDR3 loop spans 14 amino acids. Germline V gives CDR1 LGHNA, CDR2 YSLEER. V was cut by 0 bases and J by 4 bases, with 9 bases left in between. CDR3: CASSQEQGAYGYTF. As DNA, the CDR3 is TGCGCCAGCAGCCAAGAACAGGGAGCCTATGGCTACACCTTC.

The chain couples TRBV19 to TRBJ2-7; a possible D gene is TRBD1 (6 bases). The CDR3 has 14 residues. Germline V gene lookup returns CDR1 LNHDA and CDR2 SQIVND (reference sequence). With 3 bases removed from V and 1 base from J, the gap between germline ends came to 10 bases. The CDR3 DNA reads TGTGCCAGTAGTATCTACAGGGAGTCCTACGAGCAGTACTTC. It yields the protein CASSIYRESYEQYF.

CDR3 nucleotide sequence: TGTGCCAGTAGTATAGTACAGGGGAACATTCAGTACTTC. Translating it yields CASSIVQGNIQYF. This chain joins TRBV19 and TRBJ2-4; 7 positions agree with TRBD1. The V and J ends lost 1 base and 7 bases, in that order; junction bases with no gene match: 1. Germline CDR1 reads LNHDA; CDR2 reads SQIVND (reference sequence). The CDR3 covers 13 residues.

This sequence joins TRBV19 and TRBJ1-2; the match to TRBD1 covers 10 bases. This CDR3 has 14 amino acids. V lost 4 bases to trimming and J lost 4 bases; unmatched junction nucleotides: 3. The V gene's germline CDR1 is LNHDA and CDR2 SQIVND (reference sequence). CDR3 protein: CASSTDRGGYGYTF. CDR3 nucleotide sequence: TGTGCCAGTAGTACGGACAGGGGGGGCTATGGCTACACCTTC.

This chain joins TRBV19 and TRBJ2-1, with TRBD1 identical over 7 bases. The CDR3 contains 16 residues. With V trimmed by 2 bases and J by 5 bases, 9 bases remained unmatched. Germline CDR1 is LNHDA and CDR2 is SQIVND (reference sequence). The CDR3 loop is CASSIRDRDKNNEQFF. The CDR3 nucleotides are TGTGCCAGTAGTATAAGAGACAGGGACAAAAACAATGAGCAGTTCTTC.

This chain joins TRBV30 and TRBJ2-7; no clear D gene. Germline V gene sequence: CDR1 GTSNPN, CDR2 SVGIG (reference sequence). V lost 2 bases to trimming and J lost 0 bases, with 11 bases between them. The CDR3 runs to 14 residues. DNA for the CDR3: TGTGCCTGGAGTCCCCGACAAATCTCCTACGAGCAGTACTTC. It translates to CAWSPRQISYEQYF.

The gene calls are TRBV30 and TRBJ1-4, with 7 bases matching TRBD1. Trimming took 5 bases from V and 2 from J; bases not matched to a gene: 2. In germline, CDR1 is GTSNPN, CDR2 SVGIG (reference sequence). This CDR3 spans 13 amino acids. CDR3 protein: CAWQGVTNEKLFF. CDR3 nucleotide sequence: TGTGCCTGGCAGGGGGTTACTAATGAAAAACTGTTTTTT.

The V gene is TRBV25-1, the J gene TRBJ2-2, with TRBD1 identical over 9 bases. The CDR3 contains 17 residues. The germline gives CDR1 MGHDK, CDR2 SYGVNS. Trimming cost V 3 bases and J 4 bases; bases outside gene matches: 9. The CDR3 reads CASSESGQGSPTGELFF. The CDR3 region has the DNA TGTGCCAGCAGTGAGTCGGGACAGGGAAGCCCCACCGGGGAGCTGTTTTTT.

The CDR3 reads CASSYSSGDPEAFF. CDR3 in DNA: TGTGCCAGCAGTTACTCCTCTGGAGACCCTGAAGCTTTCTTT. The V call is TRBV6-6, the J call TRBJ1-1; D unresolved. CDR3 length: 14 residues. The V end lost 0 bases, the J end lost 6 bases, and 11 bases lay between the germline ends. Germline V gene lookup returns CDR1 MNHNY and CDR2 SVGAGI (reference sequence).

The chain couples TRBV28 to TRBJ1-5, with 7 bases aligning to TRBD1. The CDR3 runs to 19 residues. V lost 4 bases to trimming and J lost 3 bases; unmatched junction nucleotides: 18. Per germline, CDR1 MDHEN and CDR2 SYDVKM. Here the CDR3 DNA reads TGTGCCAGCAGTTCTCCCGCAGGGGGACTCTTCCTCTCCAATCAGCCCCAGCATTTT. The encoded protein is CASSSPAGGLFLSNQPQHF.

V gene TRBV4-1 combines with J gene TRBJ1-2; weak D call: TRBD1 (5 bases). V lost 6 bases and J lost 4, with 12 bases in between. This CDR3 has 13 amino acids. Germline lookup yields CDR1 MGHRA and CDR2 YSYEKL. CDR3 residues: CASRRTGGYGYTF. For the CDR3, the DNA is TGCGCCAGCAGGAGGACCGGGGGCTATGGCTACACCTTC.

This chain connects TRBV7-9 to TRBJ2-1; possibly TRBD2 for D (6 bases). V lost 6 bases and J lost 8, with 26 bases in between. The germline CDR1 and CDR2 sequences are SEHNR and FQNEAQ (reference sequence). This CDR3 comprises 17 residues. The CDR3 sequence is CASSSTNGGKLGDEQFF. The CDR3, as DNA: TGTGCCAGCAGTTCTACCAATGGGGGGAAATTAGGGGATGAGCAGTTCTTC. The full variable domain, completed using reference TRBV7-9 and TRBJ2-1, is DTGVSQNPRHKITKRGQNVTFRCDPISEHNRLYWYRQTLGQGPEFLTYFQNEAQLEKSRLLSDRFSAERPKGSFSTLEIQRTEQGDSAMYLCASSSTNGGKLGDEQFFGPGTRLTVL.

V is TRBV6-6 and J is TRBJ1-5; 7 positions agree with TRBD1. CDR1 and CDR2 from the germline V gene are MNHNY and SVGAGI (reference sequence). This CDR3 has 13 amino acids. V gave up 7 bases and J gave up 4 bases; unmatched junction bases: 4. The CDR3 reads CASTWDSNQPQHF. CDR3 in DNA: TGTGCCAGCACCTGGGACAGTAATCAGCCCCAGCATTTT.

This CDR3 is CATTSGTTYEQYF. CDR3 coding DNA: TGTGCCACTACCAGTGGGACTACCTACGAGCAGTACTTC. This sequence joins TRBV7-8 and TRBJ2-7; 7 bases line up with TRBD2. The CDR3 runs 13 residues. J lost 2 bases, V lost 10 bases, and 8 bases had no gene match. Germline values: CDR1 SGHVS, CDR2 FQNEAQ.

The DNA for the CDR3 is TGTGCCAGCAGCGAGGGACAGGGGGACTCCTACGAGCAGTACTTC. Translation: CASSEGQGDSYEQYF. The V and J genes are TRBV6-4 and TRBJ2-7; 11 bases map to TRBD1. The CDR3 extends over 15 amino acids. V shed 6 bases, J shed 0 bases, and the junction held 4 bases outside the gene matches. The V gene's germline CDR1 is MRHNA and CDR2 SNTAGT.

The CDR3 DNA follows: TGTGCCAGCTCACCACCTAAGACAGCGCAACAAGAGACCCAGTACTTC. As protein: CASSPPKTAQQETQYF. The rearrangement joins TRBV18 to TRBJ2-5, with D maybe TRBD1 (5 bases). Trimming removed 0 bases from V and 2 bases from J, with 13 bases in between. CDR1 is KGHSH, CDR2 LQKENI, per germline. The CDR3 is 16 amino acids.

The rearrangement links TRBV4-1 to TRBJ1-3; possible D gene TRBD1, 5 bases. Germline V gives CDR1 MGHRA, CDR2 YSYEKL. The CDR3 sequence is 17 residues long. The V end lost 0 bases, the J end lost 0 bases, and 12 bases lay between the germline ends. The CDR3 nucleotides are TGCGCCAGCAGCCAAGATAAGGGGCTGGGCTCTGGAAACACCATATATTTT. It yields the protein CASSQDKGLGSGNTIYF.

The chain has TRBV7-2 and TRBJ2-7, with 9 nucleotides matching TRBD2. This CDR3 is built from 15 residues. CDR1 and CDR2 from the germline V gene are SGHTA and FQGNSA. V shed 1 base and J 4 bases; nucleotides not matched to a gene: 5. The CDR3 DNA follows: TGTGCCAGCAGCTTAGAGGGCGGGAGGGCGTACGAGCAGTACTTC. Its translation: CASSLEGGRAYEQYF. The variable domain in full, completed from reference TRBV7-2 and TRBJ2-7, reads GAGVSQSPSNKVTEKGKDVELRCDPISGHTALYWYRQSLGQGLEFLIYFQGNSAPDKSGLPSDRFSAERTGGSVSTLTIQRTQQEDSAVYLCASSLEGGRAYEQYFGPGTRLTVT.

CDR3 sequence reads: CASSFGGSNQPQHF. CDR3 nucleotides: TGTGCCAGCAGTTTCGGGGGGTCCAATCAGCCCCAGCATTTT. The genes are TRBV27 and TRBJ1-5; tentative D call: TRBD1 (5 bases). V was pared by 3 bases and J by 3 bases, with 9 bases between. Germline CDR1 reads MNHEY; CDR2 reads SMNVEV (reference sequence). The CDR3 length is 14 residues.

V gene TRBV7-9 combines with J gene TRBJ1-5, with 11 bases lining up with TRBD1. V was pared by 5 bases and J by 7 bases, with 10 bases of the junction left unmatched. This CDR3 has 16 residues. CDR1 SEHNR and CDR2 FQNEAQ come from the germline V gene (reference sequence). This CDR3 is CASSPSGTGGVQPQHF. CDR3 sequence (DNA): TGTGCCAGCAGCCCGTCCGGGACAGGGGGTGTCCAGCCCCAGCATTTT.

V usage is TRBV2 and J usage is TRBJ2-5, with unresolved D. CDR1 is SNHLY, CDR2 FYNNEI, per germline. This CDR3 has 12 amino acids. Trimming pared 5 bases from V and 5 bases from J, leaving 9 bases between. The CDR3 protein is CASSSPLETQYF. CDR3 bases: TGTGCCAGCAGTAGCCCACTTGAGACCCAGTACTTC.

The chain is built from TRBV15 and TRBJ1-2, with 10 bases matching TRBD1. Germline values: CDR1 LNHNV, CDR2 YYDKDF (reference sequence). The CDR3 is 15 residues long. V shed 0 bases, J shed 6 bases, and the junction held 4 bases outside the gene matches. The CDR3 sequence: CATSRDRGTGDGYTF. The CDR3 DNA is TGTGCCACCAGCAGAGATCGCGGGACAGGGGATGGCTACACCTTC.

This sequence joins TRBV28 and TRBJ1-3, with TRBD1 matching 7 bases. There are 16 residues in the CDR3. CDR1 MDHEN and CDR2 SYDVKM come from the germline V gene. V lost 4 bases to trimming and J lost 0 bases; unmatched junction nucleotides: 6. The CDR3 loop reads CASSSTGDSSGNTIYF. As DNA, the CDR3 is TGTGCCAGCAGTTCGACGGGGGACAGCTCTGGAAACACCATATATTTT. Combining the CDR3 with reference TRBV28 and TRBJ1-3 gives the whole variable domain DVKVTQSSRYLVKRTGEKVFLECVQDMDHENMFWYRQDPGLGLRLIYFSYDVKMKEKGDIPEGYSVSREKKERFSLILESASTNQTSMYLCASSSTGDSSGNTIYFGEGSWLTVV.

The genes are TRBV6-1 and TRBJ2-7; 8 bases map to TRBD2. V trimming: 4 bases; J trimming: 1 base; junction bases outside the gene matches: 6. Germline CDR1 is MNHNS and CDR2 is SASEGT. The CDR3 runs to 15 residues. The CDR3, as DNA: TGTGCCAGCAGTGCACCAGCGGGAGCGTCCTACGAGCAGTACTTC. This sequence encodes CASSAPAGASYEQYF.

This chain joins TRBV9 and TRBJ1-6; D is possibly TRBD1 (5 bases). The ends were cut back, 2 bases at V and 4 bases at J, with 13 bases in the middle. This CDR3 contains 16 residues. In germline, CDR1 is SGDLS, CDR2 YYNGEE. The CDR3 region has the DNA TGTGCCAGCAGCGTCTCGGGGGGGTCGTATAATTCACCCCTCCACTTT. Its translation: CASSVSGGSYNSPLHF.

The J gene is TRBJ1-1, the V gene TRBV6-1, with 7 bases fitting TRBD1. Trimming took 1 base from V and 5 from J; bases not matched to a gene: 13. The germline V gene has CDR1 MNHNS and CDR2 SASEGT. The CDR3 is made up of 17 amino acids. The CDR3 region has the DNA TGTGCCAGCAGTGAAGAAAGGAAGGCTACAGGGGTAACTGAAGCTTTCTTT. Amino acids: CASSEERKATGVTEAFF.

This chain uses TRBV18 with TRBJ1-4, with 7 bases fitting TRBD1. J was trimmed by 5 bases and V by 0 bases; bases with no gene match: 3. Germline-derived CDR1 and CDR2 are KGHSH and LQKENI. The CDR3 covers 15 residues. CDR3 nucleotide sequence: TGTGCCAGCTCACCACCCGGGACAGTGAATGAAAAACTGTTTTTT. Its translation: CASSPPGTVNEKLFF.

The chain carries TRBV10-3 and TRBJ2-1; D is ambiguous. The CDR3 length is 11 residues. Germline values: CDR1 ENHRY, CDR2 SYGVKD. Trimming stripped 10 bases from V and 5 bases from J, with 9 bases between. The CDR3 region has the DNA TGTGCCACTAGACTTGACAATGAGCAGTTCTTC. This codes for CATRLDNEQFF.

This chain connects TRBV18 to TRBJ1-5; D ambiguous. Germline CDR1 is KGHSH and CDR2 is LQKENI. The CDR3 consists of 16 residues. V was shortened by 3 bases and J by 0 bases, with 12 bases between the two germline ends. The CDR3 region is CASSPQSTSSNQPQHF. In nucleotides, the CDR3 is TGTGCCAGCTCACCGCAGTCCACATCTAGCAATCAGCCCCAGCATTTT.

V gene TRBV4-1 combines with J gene TRBJ2-7; TRBD1 aligns across 8 bases. The germline V gene has CDR1 MGHRA and CDR2 YSYEKL. This CDR3 contains 15 residues. V lost 0 bases and J lost 3; bases outside the gene matches: 4. The CDR3 DNA reads as TGCGCCAGCAGCCAAGAAGACAGGGGACTCTACGAGCAGTACTTC. Translating gives CASSQEDRGLYEQYF.

The CDR3 bases are TGTGCCAGCAGTTACTCCCTCGGCACTGAAGCTTTCTTT. It encodes CASSYSLGTEAFF. This chain uses TRBV6-5 with TRBJ1-1; D unresolved. The CDR3 spans 13 residues. Trimming shortened V by 0 bases and J by 4 bases, and 6 bases separated the two germline ends. The germline V gene has CDR1 MNHEY and CDR2 SVGAGI.